These 6 T cell receptor beta chains originate from one sample sequenced in a study of patients and donors after allogeneic stem cell transplantation. TCRdb redid the calling of the RT-PCR reads with MiXCR, one entry per CDR3 protein. Of 84,000 or so distinct CDR3 sequences listed, approximately 49% are singletons. Sequencing used blood, either unsorted or a sorted T cell fraction (not recorded which). The receptor set was obtained from a human donor who was either an allogeneic HSCT recipient or a stem cell or donor lymphocyte infusion donor (not recorded which). It is not recorded whose cells these are; they may come from a transplant donor.

The chain links TRBV7-9 to TRBJ1-1; perhaps TRBD1 as D (5 bases). V lost 4 bases and J lost 12, with 15 bases in between. The germline CDR1 and CDR2 sequences are SEHNR and FQNEAQ (reference sequence). There are 12 residues in the CDR3. The DNA for the CDR3 is TGTGCCAGCAGCTCGGGGCGGGTCGGAACTTTCTTT. Amino acid sequence: CASSSGRVGTFF. Full variable domain (remainder filled in from reference TRBV7-9 and TRBJ1-1): DTGVSQNPRHKITKRGQNVTFRCDPISEHNRLYWYRQTLGQGPEFLTYFQNEAQLEKSRLLSDRFSAERPKGSFSTLEIQRTEQGDSAMYLCASSSGRVGTFFGQGTRLTVV.

At least ten counts were recorded for this clonotype. The chain carries TRBV18 and TRBJ1-2; TRBD1 is a possible D gene (5 bases). The CDR3 totals 12 residues. V lost 3 bases to trimming and J lost 5 bases, with 7 bases between them. CDR1 and CDR2 (germline): KGHSH, LQKENI. CDR3 bases: TGTGCCAGCTCACCTGGGGGGTATGGCTACACCTTC. Amino acids: CASSPGGYGYTF.

This clonotype was found a few times. The chain couples TRBV20-1 to TRBJ1-5; 8 nucleotides align to TRBD1. Trimming at V came to 1 base and at J to 7 bases, leaving 9 bases not matched to a gene. The CDR3 runs to 15 residues. Germline loops: CDR1 DFQATT, CDR2 SNEGSKA (reference sequence). The CDR3, as DNA: TGCAGTGCTAGAGTATCCACAGGGGGGGGACAGCCCCAGCATTTT. This sequence encodes CSARVSTGGGQPQHF.

This clonotype was recorded a few times. V is TRBV12-3 or TRBV12-4 and J is TRBJ1-2, with D maybe TRBD1 (6 bases). The ends were cut back, 5 bases at V and 8 bases at J, with 12 bases in the middle. The CDR3 has 12 residues. In DNA form, the CDR3 reads TGTGCCAGCAGTCCCTGGACAGTCGGCTACACCTTC. It yields the protein CASSPWTVGYTF.

This chain links TRBV28 with TRBJ2-7; D perhaps matches TRBD1 (5 bases). CDR1 is MDHEN, CDR2 SYDVKM, per germline. V shed 7 bases and J shed 3 bases, with 16 bases lying between them. The CDR3 runs to 14 residues. The CDR3 DNA reads as TGTGCCAGCACCCTCACTACAGGAATCTACGAGCAGTACTTC. This codes for CASTLTTGIYEQYF.

This clonotype was observed a few times. An end of the junction differs from the germline gene, which may be a read error. The genes are TRBV10-3 and TRBJ1-2; D ambiguous. This CDR3 contains 14 residues. Germline loops: CDR1 ENHRY, CDR2 SYGVKD. The DNA for the CDR3 is TGTGCCATAAGTGACTATCAGGACAACTATGGCTACACCTTC. It codes for CAISDYQDNYGYTF.